This T cell receptor (beta chain) was profiled in a study of T cell responses to AZD1222 COVID-19 vaccine. This clone turned up a few times. The CDR3 runs 15 residues. The germline V gene encodes CDR1 SGHAT and CDR2 FQDESV (reference sequence). Trimming pared 1 base from V and 1 base from J, leaving 8 bases between. Profiled with immunoSEQ multiplex PCR; TCRdb holds only in-frame clones, not every one. The data contain over 130,000 clones, 80% to 95% of them singletons. The material was peripheral blood, obtained on day 0 of AZD1222 vaccination. The clonotype originates from an adult in good health. The chain is built from TRBV11-1 and TRBJ2-1; D may be TRBD2 (6 bases). The chain's CDR3 is CASSLEGGSYNEQFF. In nucleotides, the CDR3 is TGTGCCAGCAGCTTAGAGGGAGGATCCTACAATGAGCAGTTCTTC.